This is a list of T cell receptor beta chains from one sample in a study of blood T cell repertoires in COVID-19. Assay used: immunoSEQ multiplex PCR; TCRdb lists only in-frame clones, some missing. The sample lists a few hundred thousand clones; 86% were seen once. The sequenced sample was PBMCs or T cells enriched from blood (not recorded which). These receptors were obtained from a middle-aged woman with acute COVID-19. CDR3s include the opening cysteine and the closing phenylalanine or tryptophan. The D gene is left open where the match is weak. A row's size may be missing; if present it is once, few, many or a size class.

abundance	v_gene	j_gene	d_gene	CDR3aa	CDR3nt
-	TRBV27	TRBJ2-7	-	CASTPAPRGEQYF	TGTGCCAGCACTCCAGCCCCCCGGGGCGAGCAGTACTTC
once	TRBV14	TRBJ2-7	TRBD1	CASSVPGTGFSEQYF	TGTGCCAGCAGCGTCCCCGGGACAGGGTTTTCCGAGCAGTACTTC
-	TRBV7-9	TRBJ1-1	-	CASSPGTPGDTEAFF	TGTGCCAGCAGCCCCGGGACCCCGGGAGACACTGAAGCTTTCTTT
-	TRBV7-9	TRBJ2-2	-	CASSLVAADTGELFF	TGTGCCAGCAGCTTAGTAGCGGCCGACACCGGGGAGCTGTTTTTT
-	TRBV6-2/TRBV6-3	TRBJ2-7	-	CASSYLQDNEQYF	TGTGCCAGCAGTTATCTCCAGGATAACGAGCAGTACTTC
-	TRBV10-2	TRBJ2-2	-	CASSESIGVNTGELFF	TGCGCCAGCAGTGAGTCGATCGGGGTGAACACCGGGGAGCTGTTTTTT
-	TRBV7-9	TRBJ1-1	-	CASSPRGGGVTEAFF	TGTGCCAGCAGCCCCCGGGGAGGGGGTGTCACTGAAGCTTTCTTT
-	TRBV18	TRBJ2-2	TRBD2	CASSPWTRTGELFF	TGTGCCAGCTCACCGTGGACTAGGACCGGGGAGCTGTTTTTT
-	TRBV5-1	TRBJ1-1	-	CASSLLGSGSYTEAFF	TGCGCCAGCAGCTTGTTAGGCTCCGGGTCCTACACTGAAGCTTTCTTT
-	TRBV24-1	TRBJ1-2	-	CATSGGKGQFYGYTF	TGTGCCACCAGTGGGGGGAAAGGACAGTTCTATGGCTACACCTTC